The next 17 T cell receptor beta chains were all read from a single sample in a study of human T cells and chemical hapten exposure. TCRdb re-derived calls from the RACE reads in MiXCR, one entry per CDR3 protein. The table shows tens of thousands of distinct CDR3 sequences, with about 10% occurring only once. Indicated time point: healthy volunteer bleed at 2 weeks. Total RNA extraction was carried out from unfractionated whole blood. Sequencing was performed on whole blood. These receptors were obtained from a female donor in good health. Some clones in this sample may be carry-over from other donors' samples.

The V gene is TRBV27, the J gene TRBJ2-5, with D possibly TRBD1 on 6 matching bases. This CDR3 spans 12 amino acids. CDR1 is MNHEY and CDR2 is SMNVEV in the germline V gene (reference sequence). V shed 8 bases and J shed 3 bases, with 10 bases lying between them. The DNA for the CDR3 is TGTGCCAGCGTGGGGGCTGAAGAGACCCAGTACTTC. Protein sequence: CASVGAEETQYF.

This clonotype came up many times. CDR3 loop: CASSSGTSGRGEQFF. CDR3 bases: TGTGCCAGCAGCTCCGGGACTAGCGGGAGAGGGGAGCAGTTCTTC. V is TRBV13 and J is TRBJ2-1; 14 positions agree with TRBD2. The trim removed 4 bases at V and 10 bases at J, leaving 6 bases unmatched. CDR3 length equals 15 residues. Germline CDR1 reads PRHDT; CDR2 reads FYEKMQ (reference sequence).

This clonotype was counted many times. The chain uses TRBV15 and TRBJ1-1; D not resolved. V gave up 0 bases and J gave up 4 bases, with 12 bases separating them. Germline V gene data show CDR1 as LNHNV and CDR2 as YYDKDF (reference sequence). This CDR3 region has 15 residues. CDR3 nucleotide sequence: TGTGCCACCAGCAGAGATCGGCAGCGGGGCACTGAAGCTTTCTTT. This encodes CATSRDRQRGTEAFF.

This clonotype was found many times. V and J are TRBV28 and TRBJ2-7; D remains unclear. The CDR3 runs to 13 residues. Between the trimmed V and J ends, which lost 2 bases and 1 base, there was a span of 6 bases. CDR1 and CDR2 from the germline V gene are MDHEN and SYDVKM. The CDR3 region is CASSLTESYEQYF. The CDR3 coding sequence is TGTGCCAGCAGTTTAACGGAGTCCTACGAGCAGTACTTC. The whole variable domain, remainder taken from reference TRBV28 and TRBJ2-7, is DVKVTQSSRYLVKRTGEKVFLECVQDMDHENMFWYRQDPGLGLRLIYFSYDVKMKEKGDIPEGYSVSREKKERFSLILESASTNQTSMYLCASSLTESYEQYFGPGTRLTVT.

The chain links TRBV5-1 to TRBJ1-1; D is unresolved. This CDR3 is 12 amino acids long. Germline V gene sequence: CDR1 SGHRS, CDR2 YFSETQ. V dropped 3 bases and J dropped 4 bases, with 7 bases sitting between them. CDR3: CASSSSGTEAFF. The CDR3 nucleotides are TGCGCCAGCAGCTCATCGGGCACTGAAGCTTTCTTT.

This clonotype was counted ten times or more. The CDR3 reads CASSVEGFGSPLHF. Here the CDR3 DNA reads TGTGCCAGCAGCGTAGAAGGATTCGGGTCACCCCTCCACTTT. The chain employs TRBV9 and TRBJ1-6; no definite D call. This CDR3 is 14 amino acids long. V shed 0 bases and J shed 10 bases, with 11 bases lying between them. Germline loops: CDR1 SGDLS, CDR2 YYNGEE.

The chain has TRBV4-1 and TRBJ2-3, with 11 bases identical to TRBD2. Per germline, CDR1 MGHRA and CDR2 YSYEKL. The length of the CDR3 is 17 residues. With V trimmed by 2 bases and J by 1 base, 5 bases remained unmatched. The CDR3 region is CASSQSSGRKGTDTQYF. The CDR3 nucleotides read TGCGCCAGCAGCCAATCTAGCGGGAGGAAGGGCACAGATACGCAGTATTTT.

This clonotype was picked up a small number of times. J is TRBJ2-3 and V is TRBV10-3; 7 positions match TRBD1. CDR3 length: 13 amino acids. Germline CDR1 reads ENHRY; CDR2 reads SYGVKD. J was trimmed by 0 bases and V by 6 bases; bases with no gene match: 0. CDR3 loop: CAIRQGSTDTQYF. The CDR3 DNA is TGTGCCATCAGACAGGGGAGCACAGATACGCAGTATTTT.

This clonotype has at least ten counts. V usage is TRBV2 and J usage is TRBJ1-4, with 9 bases fitting TRBD1. Germline V gene lookup returns CDR1 SNHLY and CDR2 FYNNEI. CDR3 length: 16 amino acids. The V segment lost 5 bases and the J segment 5 bases; nucleotides outside the gene matches: 9. CDR3 nucleotides: TGTGCCAGCAGTAACGGACAGGGGAGCTTCAATGAAAAACTGTTTTTT. This codes for CASSNGQGSFNEKLFF.

In this sample, this clonotype turned up many times. This rearrangement joins TRBV20-1 to TRBJ2-7; TRBD2 aligns across 11 bases. This CDR3 spans 15 amino acids. V was pared by 4 bases and J by 5 bases, with 10 bases of the junction left unmatched. Looked up from germline, CDR1 is DFQATT and CDR2 is SNEGSKA (reference sequence). As DNA, the CDR3 is TGCAGTGCTAAGATACTAGCGGGAGAGAGTAACGAGCAGTACTTC. Protein product: CSAKILAGESNEQYF.

This clonotype was observed many times. The rearrangement joins TRBV6-5 to TRBJ2-1, with TRBD2 identical over 7 bases. CDR1 is MNHEY and CDR2 is SVGAGI in the germline V gene. The CDR3 runs 13 residues. V lost 5 bases and J lost 7; bases outside the gene matches: 5. The chain's CDR3 is CASSLGGRNEQFF. As DNA, the CDR3 is TGTGCCAGCAGTCTGGGCGGGAGAAATGAGCAGTTCTTC.

This clonotype was detected a few times. The chain combines TRBV12-3 or TRBV12-4 with TRBJ1-6, with a tentative D call TRBD1 (5 bases). There are 16 residues in the CDR3. V dropped 7 bases and J dropped 0 bases, with 13 bases sitting between them. The CDR3: CASKRGSSSYNSPLHF. The CDR3 coding sequence is TGTGCCAGCAAAAGGGGCTCTAGCTCCTATAATTCACCCCTCCACTTT.

The chain carries TRBV20-1 and TRBJ2-1, with TRBD1 identical over 7 bases. Germline lookup yields CDR1 DFQATT and CDR2 SNEGSKA (reference sequence). The trim removed 5 bases at V and 6 bases at J, leaving 13 bases unmatched. This CDR3 has 15 amino acids. DNA for the CDR3: TGCAGTGCTCAAATACAGGGGTGGAAGGGCAATGAGCAGTTCTTC. Its translation is CSAQIQGWKGNEQFF.

This clonotype was found a few times. The rearrangement links TRBV30 to TRBJ2-5, with TRBD2 matching over 10 bases. Germline trimming cut 5 bases from V and 2 bases from J; bases unmatched to any gene: 8. Per germline, CDR1 GTSNPN and CDR2 SVGIG (reference sequence). This CDR3 region has 15 residues. In DNA form, the CDR3 reads TGTGCCTGGTGGGAGAGACTAGCGGGTCAAGAGACCCAGTACTTC. Residues: CAWWERLAGQETQYF.

This clonotype showed up just a few times. The chain links TRBV20-1 to TRBJ2-7; 8 nucleotides agree with TRBD2. The V gene end was trimmed by 6 bases and the J gene end by 1 base; junction bases not matched to a gene: 8. Germline V gene data show CDR1 as DFQATT and CDR2 as SNEGSKA (reference sequence). This CDR3 contains 14 residues. CDR3 nucleotides: TGCAGTGCATATCTAGCGGGTGGGTCCTACGAGCAGTACTTC. Amino acid sequence: CSAYLAGGSYEQYF.

This clonotype was seen ten or more times. J is TRBJ2-1 and V is TRBV12-3 or TRBV12-4; D is possibly TRBD1 (6 bases). The CDR3 is 19 residues long. With 8 bases removed from V and 8 bases from J, the gap between germline ends came to 34 bases. The CDR3 bases are TGTGCCAGCGCTCGAGACAGGCCCGTCAGGAATGATGTCGTGGATGAGCAGTTCTTC. It translates to CASARDRPVRNDVVDEQFF.

This clonotype was counted only a few times. The chain links TRBV20-1 to TRBJ1-1; the D gene is possibly TRBD1 (5 bases). V lost 3 bases and J lost 6, with 14 bases in between. The germline V gene encodes CDR1 DFQATT and CDR2 SNEGSKA (reference sequence). This CDR3 is built from 13 residues. For the CDR3, the DNA is TGCAGTGCTAGCAGACAGATACTGGCTGAAGCTTTCTTT. Protein sequence: CSASRQILAEAFF.